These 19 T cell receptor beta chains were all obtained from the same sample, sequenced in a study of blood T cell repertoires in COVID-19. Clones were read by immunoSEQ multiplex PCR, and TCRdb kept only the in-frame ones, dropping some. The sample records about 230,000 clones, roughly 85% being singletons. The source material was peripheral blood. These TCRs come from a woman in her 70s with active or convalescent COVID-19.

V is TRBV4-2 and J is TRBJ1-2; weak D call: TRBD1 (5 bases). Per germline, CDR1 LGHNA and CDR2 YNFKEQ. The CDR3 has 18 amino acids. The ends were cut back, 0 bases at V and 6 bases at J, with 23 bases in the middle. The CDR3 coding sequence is TGTGCCAGCAGCCAAGATGAAGGCACCTTACCTAAAGGGGATGGCTACACCTTC. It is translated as CASSQDEGTLPKGDGYTF.

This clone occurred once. The CDR3 reads CASSFVQGRETQYF. The DNA for the CDR3 is TGTGCCAGCAGCTTCGTGCAGGGCAGGGAGACCCAGTACTTC. V gene TRBV7-9 combines with J gene TRBJ2-5; tentative D call: TRBD1 (5 bases). CDR1 SEHNR and CDR2 FQNEAQ come from the germline V gene (reference sequence). There are 14 residues in the CDR3. V lost 3 bases to trimming and J lost 5 bases, with 13 bases between them. The full variable domain, its missing parts supplied by reference TRBV7-9 and TRBJ2-5, is DTGVSQNPRHKITKRGQNVTFRCDPISEHNRLYWYRQTLGQGPEFLTYFQNEAQLEKSRLLSDRFSAERPKGSFSTLEIQRTEQGDSAMYLCASSFVQGRETQYFGPGTRLLVL.

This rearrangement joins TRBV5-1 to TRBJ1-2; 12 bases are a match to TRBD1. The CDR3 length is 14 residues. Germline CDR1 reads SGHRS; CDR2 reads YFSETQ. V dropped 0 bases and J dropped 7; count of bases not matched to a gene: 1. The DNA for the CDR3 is TGCGCCAGCAGCTTGGTGGGACAGGGGGCTGGCTACACCTTC. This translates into CASSLVGQGAGYTF.

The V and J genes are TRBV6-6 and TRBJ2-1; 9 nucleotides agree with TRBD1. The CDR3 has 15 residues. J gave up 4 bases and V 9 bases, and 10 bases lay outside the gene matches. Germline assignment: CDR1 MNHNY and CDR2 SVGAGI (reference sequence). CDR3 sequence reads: CASQPGTGQYNEQFF. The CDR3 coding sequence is TGTGCCAGTCAACCCGGGACAGGGCAGTACAATGAGCAGTTCTTC.

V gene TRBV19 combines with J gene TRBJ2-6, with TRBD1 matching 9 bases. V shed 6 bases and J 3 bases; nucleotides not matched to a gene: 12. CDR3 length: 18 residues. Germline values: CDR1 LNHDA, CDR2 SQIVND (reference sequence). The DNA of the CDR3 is TGTGCCAGTAGCGTTCCCGGGACAGGGTTTAATGGGGCCAACGTCCTGACTTTC. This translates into CASSVPGTGFNGANVLTF.

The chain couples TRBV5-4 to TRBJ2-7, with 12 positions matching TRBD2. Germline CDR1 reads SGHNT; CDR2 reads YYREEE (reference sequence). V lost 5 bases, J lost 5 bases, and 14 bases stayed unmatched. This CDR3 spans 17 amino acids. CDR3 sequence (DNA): TGTGCCAGCAGGATAAACGGTCCTAGCGGGAGGGTGAACGAGCAGTACTTC. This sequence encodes CASRINGPSGRVNEQYF.

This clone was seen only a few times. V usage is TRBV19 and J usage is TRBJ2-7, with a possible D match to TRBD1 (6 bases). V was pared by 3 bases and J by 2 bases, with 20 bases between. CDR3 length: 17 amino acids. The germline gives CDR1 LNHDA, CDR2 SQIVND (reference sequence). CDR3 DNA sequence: TGTGCCAGTAGTATTTTTTATAGTACAGGGCAAACCTACGAGCAGTACTTC. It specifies CASSIFYSTGQTYEQYF.

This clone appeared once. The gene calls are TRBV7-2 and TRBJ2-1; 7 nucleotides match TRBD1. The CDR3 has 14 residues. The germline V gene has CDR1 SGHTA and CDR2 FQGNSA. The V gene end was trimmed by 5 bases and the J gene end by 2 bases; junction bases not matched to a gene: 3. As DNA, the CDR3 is TGTGCCAGCAGCCCTGGGACAGCCTACAATGAGCAGTTCTTC. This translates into CASSPGTAYNEQFF.

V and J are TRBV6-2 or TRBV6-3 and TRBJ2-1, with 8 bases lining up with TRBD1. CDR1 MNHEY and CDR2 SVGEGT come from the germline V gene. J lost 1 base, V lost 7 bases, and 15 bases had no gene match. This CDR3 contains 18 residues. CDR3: CASNPRVGRQGSYNEQFF. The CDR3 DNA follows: TGTGCCAGCAACCCAAGGGTGGGGAGACAGGGGTCCTACAATGAGCAGTTCTTC.

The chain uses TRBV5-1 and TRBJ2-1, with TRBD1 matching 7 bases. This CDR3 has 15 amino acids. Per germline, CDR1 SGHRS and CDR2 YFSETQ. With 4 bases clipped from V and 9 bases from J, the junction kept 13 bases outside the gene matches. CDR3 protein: CASSPRPARGSEQFF. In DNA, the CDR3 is TGCGCCAGCAGCCCCCGCCCGGCCAGGGGGTCTGAGCAGTTCTTC.

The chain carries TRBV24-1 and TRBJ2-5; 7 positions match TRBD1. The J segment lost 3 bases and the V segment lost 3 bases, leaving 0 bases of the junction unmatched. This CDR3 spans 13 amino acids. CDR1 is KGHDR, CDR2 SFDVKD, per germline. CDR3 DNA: TGTGCCACCAGTGATGGGACAGAAGAGACCCAGTACTTC. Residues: CATSDGTEETQYF.

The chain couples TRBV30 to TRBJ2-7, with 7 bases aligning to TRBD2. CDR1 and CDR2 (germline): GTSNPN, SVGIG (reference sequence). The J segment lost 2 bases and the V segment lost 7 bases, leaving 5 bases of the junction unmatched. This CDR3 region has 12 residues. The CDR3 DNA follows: TGTGCCTACAGCGGGGACGCCTACGAGCAGTACTTC. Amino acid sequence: CAYSGDAYEQYF. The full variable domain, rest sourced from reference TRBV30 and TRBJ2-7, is SQTIHQWPATLVQPVGSPLSLECTVEGTSNPNLYWYRQAAGRGLQLLFYSVGIGQISSEVPQNLSASRPQDRQFILSSKKLLLSDSGFYLCAYSGDAYEQYFGPGTRLTVT.

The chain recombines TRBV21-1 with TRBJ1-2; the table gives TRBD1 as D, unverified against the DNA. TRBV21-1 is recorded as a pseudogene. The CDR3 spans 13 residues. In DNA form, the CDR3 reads TGTGCCAGCACTGGACAGGGGGCTAAAGGCTACACCTTC. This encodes CASTGQGAKGYTF.

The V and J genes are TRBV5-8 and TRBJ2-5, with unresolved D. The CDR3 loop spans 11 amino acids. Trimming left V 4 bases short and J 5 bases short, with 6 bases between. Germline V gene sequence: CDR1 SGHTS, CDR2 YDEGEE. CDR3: CASSPRETQYF. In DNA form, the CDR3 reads TGTGCCAGCAGCCCCAGGGAGACCCAGTACTTC.

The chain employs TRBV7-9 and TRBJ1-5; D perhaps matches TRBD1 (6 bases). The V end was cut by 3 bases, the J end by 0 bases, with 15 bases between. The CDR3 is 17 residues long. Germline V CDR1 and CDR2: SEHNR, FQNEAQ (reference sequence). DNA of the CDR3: TGTGCCAGCAGCTTGGGAATCGGACAGAATAGCAATCAGCCCCAGCATTTT. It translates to CASSLGIGQNSNQPQHF.

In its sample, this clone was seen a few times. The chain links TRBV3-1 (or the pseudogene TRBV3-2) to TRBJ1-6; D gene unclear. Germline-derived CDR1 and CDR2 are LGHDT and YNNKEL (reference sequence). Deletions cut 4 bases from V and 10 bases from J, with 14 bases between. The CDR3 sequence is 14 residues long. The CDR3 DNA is TGTGCCAGCAGCCCAAGGACCCGAGGGTCACCCCTCCACTTT. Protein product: CASSPRTRGSPLHF.

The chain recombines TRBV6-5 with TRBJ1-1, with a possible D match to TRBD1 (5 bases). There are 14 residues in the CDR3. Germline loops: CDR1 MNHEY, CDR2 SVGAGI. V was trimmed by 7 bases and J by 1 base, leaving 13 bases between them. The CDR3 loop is CASIRDRGNTEAFF. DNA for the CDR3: TGTGCCAGCATTAGAGACAGAGGGAACACTGAAGCTTTCTTT.

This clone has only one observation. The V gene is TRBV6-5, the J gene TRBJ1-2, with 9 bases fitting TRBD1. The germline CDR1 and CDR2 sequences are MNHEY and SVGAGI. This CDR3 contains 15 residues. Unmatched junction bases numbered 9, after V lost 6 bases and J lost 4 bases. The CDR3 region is CASSLTGGVVYGYTF. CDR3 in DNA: TGTGCCAGCAGCCTTACAGGGGGCGTCGTCTATGGCTACACCTTC.

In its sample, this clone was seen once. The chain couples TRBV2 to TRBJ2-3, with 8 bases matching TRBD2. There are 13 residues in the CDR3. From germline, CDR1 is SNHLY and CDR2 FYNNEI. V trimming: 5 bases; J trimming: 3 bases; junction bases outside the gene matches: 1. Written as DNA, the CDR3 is TGTGCCAGCAGTCGGGAGGGTACAGATACGCAGTATTTT. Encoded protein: CASSREGTDTQYF.